This passage covers 20 T cell receptor beta chains from one sample sequenced in a study of shared clonotypes between healthy human individuals (TCRdb year 2020). CD8 naive samples were obtained by positive selection for CCR7 among CD45RO-negative cells, yielding a CD45RA+CCR7+ population from which TemRA cells were excluded. Libraries came from the immunoSEQ multiplex PCR assay. The immuneACCESS repertoire file appears here via TCRdb, limited to in-frame rearrangements. These files lack a portion of the clones; in checked studies, under half of the deficit traces to unresolved V genes, and the cause of the others is not known. For this sample the table gives around 2.1 million clones, of which around 93% were detected only once. Around 1.7% of the sample goes to the ten largest clones. The sequencing input was naive CD8+ T cells from PBMCs. Per the publication, the cell subset or site label means: CD45RA+CCR7+. The receptors were sampled from a man aged 18 to 29 in good health. Some clones in this sample may be carry-over from other donors' samples.

The chain joins TRBV7-9 to TRBJ2-7; 9 bases match TRBD1. This CDR3 is 15 amino acids long. CDR1 is SEHNR and CDR2 is FQNEAQ in the germline V gene (reference sequence). V trimming: 4 bases; J trimming: 3 bases; junction bases outside the gene matches: 7. DNA of the CDR3: TGTGCCAGCAGCTCAGAGGGGACAGGGATCTACGAGCAGTACTTC. Amino acid sequence: CASSSEGTGIYEQYF.

About this clone: The same CDR3 can be traced to other DNA sequences in this sample. The chain employs TRBV9 and TRBJ2-7, with 9 bases matching TRBD1. J was trimmed by 7 bases and V by 4 bases; bases with no gene match: 6. Per germline, CDR1 SGDLS and CDR2 YYNGEE. This CDR3 is built from 13 residues. DNA of the CDR3: TGTGCCAGCAGCCCGGGGACAGGGCGGGAGCAGTACTTC. Amino acid sequence: CASSPGTGREQYF.

This chain uses TRBV4-3 with TRBJ1-3; 8 nucleotides align to TRBD1. The CDR3 runs 16 residues. Germline V gene sequence: CDR1 LGHNA, CDR2 YSLEER. Unmatched junction bases numbered 7, after V lost 3 bases and J lost 3 bases. The CDR3 protein is CASSHPPGTGGNTIYF. The CDR3 DNA reads as TGCGCCAGCAGCCACCCTCCCGGGACAGGTGGAAACACCATATATTTT.

The chain combines TRBV28 with TRBJ2-1; maybe TRBD2 (6 bases). CDR1 is MDHEN, CDR2 SYDVKM, per germline. The CDR3 contains 13 residues. Trimming removed 2 bases at V and 6 bases at J, with 8 bases between. The CDR3 nucleotides are TGTGCCAGCAGTTTACGGAGGGGCAATGAGCAGTTCTTC. Residues: CASSLRRGNEQFF.

The rearrangement links TRBV15 to TRBJ1-5; 7 bases agree with TRBD1. After removal of 5 bases from V and 6 bases from J, the junction contained 10 bases not matched to a gene. CDR1 is LNHNV and CDR2 is YYDKDF in the germline V gene (reference sequence). The CDR3 spans 15 residues. CDR3 loop: CATSGAEGAAQPQHF. CDR3 DNA sequence: TGTGCCACCAGCGGAGCCGAGGGGGCGGCTCAGCCCCAGCATTTT.

The chain recombines TRBV28 with TRBJ2-7; TRBD2 might be the D (5 bases). V dropped 5 bases and J dropped 0 bases, with 5 bases sitting between them. CDR1 is MDHEN and CDR2 is SYDVKM in the germline V gene. The CDR3 contains 12 residues. CDR3 loop: CASSAGSYEQYF. CDR3 bases: TGTGCCAGCAGTGCGGGCTCCTACGAGCAGTACTTC.

This clone showed up just once. The rearrangement links TRBV5-1 to TRBJ2-3; TRBD2 aligns across 8 bases. The CDR3 spans 16 residues. Looked up from germline, CDR1 is SGHRS and CDR2 is YFSETQ. Trimming at V came to 4 bases and at J to 2 bases, leaving 9 bases not matched to a gene. CDR3 DNA: TGCGCCAGCAGCCCTTTCGAAGCGGGAGCCACAGATACGCAGTATTTT. This encodes CASSPFEAGATDTQYF.

Details on this clone: Other DNA sequences in this specimen translate into the identical CDR3. The chain has TRBV6-6 and TRBJ2-7; D is undetermined. Between the trimmed V and J ends, which lost 2 bases and 7 bases, there was a span of 6 bases. The CDR3 spans 11 residues. From germline, CDR1 is MNHNY and CDR2 SVGAGI (reference sequence). The CDR3, as DNA: TGTGCCAGCAGTTACGGTGGGGAGCAGTACTTC. This translates into CASSYGGEQYF.

This rearrangement joins TRBV6-5 to TRBJ1-1; D is unclear. V shed 6 bases and J shed 5 bases, with 10 bases lying between them. CDR1 is MNHEY and CDR2 is SVGAGI in the germline V gene. The CDR3 extends over 12 amino acids. The chain's CDR3 is CASSFGSTEAFF. In DNA form, the CDR3 reads TGTGCCAGCAGCTTCGGGTCGACTGAAGCTTTCTTT.

The chain couples TRBV9 to TRBJ2-5; 7 bases are shared with TRBD1. CDR1 and CDR2 (germline): SGDLS, YYNGEE. Trimming took 0 bases from V and 2 from J; bases not matched to a gene: 7. The CDR3 length is 16 residues. DNA of the CDR3: TGTGCCAGCAGCGTAGAAGTGGGGACAGATCAAGAGACCCAGTACTTC. It encodes CASSVEVGTDQETQYF.

For this clone: Distinct nucleotide sequences in the sample also encode this CDR3. The chain couples TRBV11-2 to TRBJ2-7, with a weak D call TRBD2 (5 bases). Trimming shortened V by 1 base and J by 0 bases, and 7 bases separated the two germline ends. Germline V gives CDR1 SGHAT, CDR2 FQNNGV. This CDR3 is built from 14 residues. The CDR3 region has the DNA TGTGCCAGCAGCTTAGTTGGGAGCTCCTACGAGCAGTACTTC. It is translated as CASSLVGSSYEQYF.

Of note for this clone: Other nucleotide sequences in the sample specify the same CDR3. The chain has TRBV14 and TRBJ2-1; D is undetermined. The CDR3 has 15 residues. Trimming removed 0 bases at V and 2 bases at J, with 8 bases between. Germline loops: CDR1 SGHDN, CDR2 FVKESK. In nucleotides, the CDR3 is TGTGCCAGCAGCCAAGATTCCGGACCCTACAATGAGCAGTTCTTC. It is translated as CASSQDSGPYNEQFF.

J is TRBJ1-3 and V is TRBV4-1; 9 nucleotides line up with TRBD1. The ends lost 2 bases at V and 3 bases at J; junction bases unmatched: 5. The CDR3 is 16 amino acids. Germline V gives CDR1 MGHRA, CDR2 YSYEKL. The DNA for the CDR3 is TGCGCCAGCAGCCAACCGACAGGGGGTAATGGAAACACCATATATTTT. Its translation: CASSQPTGGNGNTIYF.

About this clone itself: The sample contains more than one DNA sequence encoding this CDR3. V and J are TRBV6-1 and TRBJ2-7, with 8 bases lining up with TRBD1. The germline gives CDR1 MNHNS, CDR2 SASEGT. V lost 1 base to trimming and J lost 2 bases; unmatched junction nucleotides: 4. The CDR3 length is 15 residues. The CDR3 bases are TGTGCCAGCAGTGAAGGGCAGGGGGCCACCTACGAGCAGTACTTC. Its protein is CASSEGQGATYEQYF.

The rearrangement joins TRBV7-8 to TRBJ2-5; a weak D match, TRBD2 (5 bases). V lost 2 bases to trimming and J lost 1 base, with 17 bases between them. CDR1 and CDR2 from the germline V gene are SGHVS and FQNEAQ. CDR3 length: 17 residues. This CDR3 is CASSLWRPIGGQETQYF. In nucleotides, the CDR3 is TGTGCCAGCAGCTTATGGCGGCCAATAGGAGGCCAAGAGACCCAGTACTTC.

The V call is TRBV9, the J call TRBJ2-3; D unclear. The CDR3 has 14 residues. Trimming pared 0 bases from V and 2 bases from J, leaving 7 bases between. Per germline, CDR1 SGDLS and CDR2 YYNGEE. DNA for the CDR3: TGTGCCAGCAGCGTAGTGGATCTCACAGATACGCAGTATTTT. It translates to CASSVVDLTDTQYF. Using reference TRBV9 and TRBJ2-3 for the parts outside the CDR3, the full variable domain is DSGVTQTPKHLITATGQRVTLRCSPRSGDLSVYWYQQSLDQGLQFLIQYYNGEERAKGNILERFSAQQFPDLHSELNLSSLELGDSALYFCASSVVDLTDTQYFGPGTRLTVL.

The chain carries TRBV6-5 and TRBJ2-5; D gene uncertain. Germline CDR1 MNHEY, CDR2 SVGAGI. The CDR3 covers 16 residues. The V and J ends lost 3 bases and 1 base respectively, with 15 bases between them. The CDR3 coding sequence is TGTGCCAGCAGTTATTGGACCAGAGCCACCCAAGAGACCCAGTACTTC. Protein sequence: CASSYWTRATQETQYF.

The rearrangement uses TRBV27 and TRBJ2-7; no firm D call. The germline CDR1 and CDR2 sequences are MNHEY and SMNVEV (reference sequence). The CDR3 runs to 14 residues. V was pared by 0 bases and J by 2 bases, with 8 bases between. CDR3 amino acids: CASSLSRLAYEQYF. As DNA, the CDR3 is TGTGCCAGCAGTTTATCCCGCTTGGCCTACGAGCAGTACTTC.

This clone came up a few times. The chain combines TRBV27 with TRBJ1-5; D call uncertain. CDR3 length: 13 residues. Per the germline V gene, CDR1 is MNHEY and CDR2 is SMNVEV (reference sequence). The germline V and J ends were trimmed by 6 bases and 3 bases, with 9 bases remaining between them. CDR3 protein: CASRPSYNQPQHF. The CDR3 region has the DNA TGTGCCAGCAGGCCCAGCTACAATCAGCCCCAGCATTTT.

This clone was seen a few times. The rearrangement links TRBV10-1 to TRBJ1-1; 8 bases are a match to TRBD1. This CDR3 has 15 amino acids. V lost 0 bases to trimming and J lost 1 base; unmatched junction nucleotides: 1. CDR1 is WNHNN, CDR2 SYGVQD, per germline (reference sequence). The CDR3 coding sequence is TGCGCCAGCAGTGAGTCCGGACAGGGGAACACTGAAGCTTTCTTT. Its translation is CASSESGQGNTEAFF.